This TCR beta chain was sequenced for a study of T-cell memory formation after mild COVID-19. Employing constant-segment primers, 5'RACE generated TCR alpha and TCR beta cDNA libraries bearing sample barcodes and UMIs. One entry per CDR3 protein results from TCRdb running MiXCR on the 5' RACE reads. The table shows roughly 340,000 distinct CDR3 sequences, with about 16% occurring only once. This clonotype was seen only a few times. The CDR3 runs 14 residues. CDR1 SQVTM and CDR2 ANQGSEA come from the germline V gene. Trimming removed 5 bases from V and 3 bases from J, with 13 bases in between. The TCR originated in a young man who had mild COVID-19 (a few samples of this study predate the infection). Cell type and time point are not known. V gene TRBV29-1 combines with J gene TRBJ2-2, with D perhaps TRBD2 (6 bases). The source material was PBMCs or a T cell subset sorted from them (not recorded which). The CDR3 reads CSVLWGEDTGELFF. The CDR3 DNA reads TGCAGCGTTTTATGGGGGGAGGACACCGGGGAGCTGTTTTTT.